This paragraph reports one T cell receptor beta chain. The target of this receptor is not known. Base qualities are not at hand, and no much larger clone is one base apart. TCR beta CDR3 regions were amplified from genomic DNA by bias-controlled multiplex PCR with the immunoSEQ v3 hsTCRB kit. The TCR libraries were sequenced on an Illumina NextSeq 500 to approximately 2 million read pairs for survey level or roughly 4.5-6 million read pairs for deep level. The published analysis was carried out like this. V, D and J genes were assigned, non-productive sequences were removed, and clonality was reported by immunoSEQ Analyzer software. Repertoires were compared using productive Simpson clonality and Morisita overlap index of productive TRB rearrangements between infused TIL and blood. Absolute clonotype counts in blood were estimated by multiplying the lymphocyte count by the CD3+ fraction and by the productive frequency of the clone. In its TCRdb copy, this immuneACCESS table keeps in-frame sequences only and misses some clones. Where compared with another copy, unresolved V genes explain less than half of these, and the others have no known cause. V, J and clone size are those of that table, while D and trimming were read from the DNA. The sample data list approximately 60,000 clones, and around four fifths of these were observed just once. The top ten hold 1.8% of the sample.

The data stem from a study of TIL therapy for anti-PD-1-resistant metastatic lung cancer (dated by TCRdb to 2020 to 2022). In terms of the full investigation: Before any PD-1/PD-L1 blockade was given, tumors were harvested, nivolumab was then administered, and patients who progressed went on to receive lymphodepletion, an infusion of expanded TIL, and IL-2. A median non-synonymous tumor mutation burden of under 1.9 mutations per megabase was determined across the cohort by whole-exome sequencing. Most of the cohort had lung adenocarcinoma, including a handful of EGFR-mutant tumors and two ALK-rearranged tumors, and half of the patients were either current or former smokers. Clonotypes were tracked across tumor, expanded TIL product and serial blood samples by T cell receptor beta sequencing of tumor and peripheral blood. Enrolled patients had a median age of about 50 years (range about 38-85) and a median tumor PD-L1 proportion score of roughly 6%.

Explained via the paper, the time point label denotes: pre-treatment sample, taken before nivolumab and TIL therapy. A phase I trial run at two centers enrolled adults with stage 4 NSCLC between 2017 and 2020. Samples came from a single-arm, open-label phase I trial of tumor-infiltrating lymphocyte therapy with nivolumab in advanced non-small cell lung cancer. Mononuclear cells from blood collected in EDTA tubes were isolated on a Ficoll gradient and snap-frozen as pellets, and DNA was then extracted using a Qiagen mini-prep kit. The junction shows trimming of 4 bases on V and 3 bases on J, and the gene matches do not reach 3 bases of it. Including cysteine and phenylalanine, the CDR3 has 16 amino acids. Only the CDR3 part of the read is kept: 48 bases, read in frame from the first base. From the germline V gene (reference sequence), CDR1 is SGHKS and CDR2 is YYEKEE. Overall results and qualifications from the work: The study protocol defined all tumor marker inferences as exploratory. The cohort was highly selected, including more treatment-naive, never-smoker and oncogene-addicted patients than is typical, which limits generalizability. The baseline peripheral repertoire was partially replaced by infused TIL clonotypes, which then decayed over months, and persistence showed no apparent association with response.

The source material was blood, sampled at baseline. The V and J segments used are TRBV5-5 and TRBJ2-6, with 11 bases in between that match TRBD1. The sequence derives from a person between 30 and 80 years old with non-small cell lung cancer. The nucleotide sequence reads as follows: TGTGCCAGCAGCGGACAGGGGGCTGGTGGGGCCAACGTCCTGACTTTC. Translated, this is CASSGQGAGGANVLTF.